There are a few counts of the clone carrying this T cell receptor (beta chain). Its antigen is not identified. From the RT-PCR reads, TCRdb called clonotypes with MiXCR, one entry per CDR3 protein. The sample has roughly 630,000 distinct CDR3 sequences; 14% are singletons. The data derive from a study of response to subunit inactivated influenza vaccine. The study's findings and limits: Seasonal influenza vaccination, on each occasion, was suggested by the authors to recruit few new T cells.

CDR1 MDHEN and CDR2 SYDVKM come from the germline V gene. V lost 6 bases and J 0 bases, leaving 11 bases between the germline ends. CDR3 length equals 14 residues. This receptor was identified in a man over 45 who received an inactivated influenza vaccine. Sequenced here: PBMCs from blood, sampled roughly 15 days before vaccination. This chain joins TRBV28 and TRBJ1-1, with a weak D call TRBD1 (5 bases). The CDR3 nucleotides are TGTGCCAGCAGAGTCCCAGGGCTGAACACTGAAGCTTTCTTT. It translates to CASRVPGLNTEAFF.